The rows below give T cell receptor beta chains drawn from one sample of a study of PD-1 blockade in classical Hodgkin lymphoma. Clones were read by immunoSEQ multiplex PCR, and TCRdb kept only the in-frame ones, dropping some. Of about 30,000 clones in the sample, approximately 79% were seen once. The sample here was CD4+ T cells from blood, taken before the fourth cycle of nivolumab. Receptors originate from a human donor with classical Hodgkin lymphoma. CDR3s leave out the opening cysteine and the closing phenylalanine or tryptophan.

j_call,v_call,cdr3_aa
TRBJ1-2,TRBV6-6,ASSPAANYGYT
TRBJ2-3,TRBV30,AWSSTRTSGGPSTDTQY
TRBJ1-1,TRBV19,ASSPWDRGNTEAF
TRBJ2-7,TRBV30,AWSEGYEQY
TRBJ2-7,TRBV30,AWTVGPRWQY
TRBJ2-3,TRBV5-1,ASSSRTGRTDTQY
TRBJ2-5,TRBV5-6,ASSTTGVGGEETQY
TRBJ2-1,TRBV4-2,ASSQITSGVDEQF
TRBJ2-5,TRBV19,ASSIVRRGASLLETQY
TRBJ1-1,TRBV30,ACETGTNTEAF
TRBJ2-1,TRBV10-3,AINTGLDNEQF
TRBJ1-1,TRBV5-1,ASSLVMDRGPEAF
TRBJ2-6,TRBV19,ATAPGPSGANVLT
TRBJ2-3,TRBV12-5,ASGLVPLPGTTDTQY
TRBJ2-1,TRBV11-2,ASRRISGGAGEQF
TRBJ2-2,TRBV7-6,ASSFVLRTTHNTGELF
TRBJ1-5,TRBV29-1,SVGSFNSNQPQH
TRBJ2-7,TRBV5-1,ASSLGDRGYEQY
TRBJ2-1,TRBV9,ASSVGGGQGVGEQF
TRBJ2-7,TRBV7-2,ASSLGTSGSSYEQY
TRBJ1-5,TRBV18,ASSPDRLTGRNQPQH
TRBJ2-7,TRBV11-2,ASSGGGSSTYEQY
TRBJ1-1,TRBV11-2,ASRGGRILGNTEAF
TRBJ2-1,TRBV5-1,ASKPGLIFSSYNEQF
-,TRBV2,ASSLAGGWDEQY
TRBJ1-5,TRBV7-8,ASSPRDSRNQPQH
TRBJ1-3,TRBV9,ASSPDRANGNTIY
TRBJ2-2,TRBV14,ASSQDRWGANTGELF
TRBJ2-2,TRBV30,AFHFEVGTGELF
TRBJ2-2,TRBV19,ASSNDRGGELF
TRBJ2-7,TRBV30,AWSVNGAQY
TRBJ1-4,TRBV4-2,ASSQEIFEKLF
TRBJ2-7,TRBV18,ASSPALAGGREQY
-,TRBV25-1,ASRQGYEQY
TRBJ1-5,TRBV27,ASSPTGGLYSNQPQH
TRBJ1-2,TRBV6-5,ASSYDTDRRLYGYT
TRBJ2-4,TRBV5-1,ASSLGGSSRDIQY
TRBJ2-3,TRBV11-3,ASSLAASTDTQY
TRBJ2-7,TRBV2,ASSVDVHEQY
TRBJ1-1,TRBV11-2,ASRGAGISASTEAF
TRBJ2-7,TRBV18,ASSPASRGREQY
TRBJ1-1,TRBV28,ASSSNSYTEAF
TRBJ2-1,TRBV10-3,AISLTGADEQF
TRBJ1-1,TRBV7-3,ASSLGGPMNTEAF
TRBJ1-2,TRBV11-2,ASSTNRVLHRGYT
TRBJ2-1,TRBV19,ASKDPGGEGPNEQF
TRBJ1-2,TRBV30,AWSFSANYGYT
TRBJ2-7,TRBV6-5,ASSPILRGAYEQY
TRBJ2-1,TRBV7-2,ASSLVDEQF
TRBJ1-1,TRBV18,ASSPPGGRNTEAF
TRBJ1-1,TRBV7-2,ASSPTTGARAEAF
TRBJ1-4,TRBV7-2,ASSLAVLRGEKLF
TRBJ2-5,TRBV5-6,ASSVGDRPDTQY